This TCR beta chain was identified during a study of identifying expanded T cells in peripheral blood. The table came from immunoSEQ multiplex PCR; TCRdb's copy has only in-frame clones and leaves some out. The sample contains some 95,000 clones, 86% of which appear only once. The germline V gene has CDR1 SGHRS and CDR2 YFSETQ. The CDR3 length is 16 residues. V was clipped by 1 base and J by 4 bases, with 17 bases between them. Sequenced sample: blood. This chain joins TRBV5-1 and TRBJ1-2; D possibly corresponds to TRBD1 (5 bases). The TCR comes from a person aged 18 to 70 in good health. The CDR3 loop is CASSLWYGRQTYGYTF. The CDR3 nucleotides read TGCGCCAGCAGCTTGTGGTACGGGAGACAGACCTATGGCTACACCTTC.